This T cell receptor beta chain was captured by sequencing in a study of CD8 T cells in ankylosing spondylitis. General study results and limits: Researchers reportedly found disease-linked clones significantly enriched in matched ankylosing spondylitis synovial fluid. Reports of some motif variants in reactive arthritis synovial fluid and blood predate this one. Within ankylosing spondylitis blood, a TCR beta motif made up of eight or nine highly homologous variants appeared to be characteristic.

The CDR3 is 13 amino acids. The germline CDR1 and CDR2 sequences are DFQATT and SNEGSKA (reference sequence). V was trimmed by 3 bases and J by 5 bases, leaving 13 bases between them. 5'-RACE, quantitative and with molecular barcodes, yielded the TCR beta libraries. TCRdb independently ran MiXCR on the 5' RACE reads; one entry per CDR3 protein. This sample carries 350,000 to 550,000 distinct CDR3 sequences, roughly a quarter of them seen once, and the ten largest clones take over 0.8%. The table lists this clonotype with a few counts. Its specificity is not known. The specimen sequenced was blood, either unsorted or a sorted T cell fraction (not recorded which). This sequence joins TRBV20-1 and TRBJ1-1; the D is unclear. This TCR was sampled from a male donor with ankylosing spondylitis. CDR3 nucleotide sequence: TGCAGTGCTAGGGAAGGAGTGAGAACTGAAGCTTTCTTT. Residues: CSAREGVRTEAFF.